The present T cell receptor (beta chain) was sequenced within a study of T cell responses to AZD1222 COVID-19 vaccine. Whole-study results and caveats: None of the repertoires were sampled until the peak T cell response had passed.

Assay: immunoSEQ multiplex PCR; the TCRdb copy retains only in-frame clones and omits some. The sample has around 120,000 clones; approximately 90% are singletons. Details on this clone: Its specificity is not known.

The clonotype comes from an adult in good health. Sample: peripheral blood, taken on day 0 of AZD1222 vaccination.

DNA for the CDR3: TGTGCCAGCAGCTACCGGGACAGGGTGCACGGGGAGCTGTTTTTT. Encoded protein: CASSYRDRVHGELFF. The rearrangement links TRBV5-5 to TRBJ2-2; 9 bases are shared with TRBD1. There are 15 residues in the CDR3. CDR1 is SGHKS and CDR2 is YYEKEE in the germline V gene (reference sequence). V was clipped by 3 bases and J by 7 bases; unmatched bases: 7.